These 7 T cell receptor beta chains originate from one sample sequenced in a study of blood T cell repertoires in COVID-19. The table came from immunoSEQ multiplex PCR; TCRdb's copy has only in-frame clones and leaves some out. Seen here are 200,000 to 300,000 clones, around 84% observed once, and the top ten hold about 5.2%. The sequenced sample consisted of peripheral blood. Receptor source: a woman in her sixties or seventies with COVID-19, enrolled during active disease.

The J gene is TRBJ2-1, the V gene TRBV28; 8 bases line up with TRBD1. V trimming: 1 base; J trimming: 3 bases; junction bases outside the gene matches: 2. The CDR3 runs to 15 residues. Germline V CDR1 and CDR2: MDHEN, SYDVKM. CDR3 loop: CASSLSRGRYNEQFF. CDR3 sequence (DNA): TGTGCCAGCAGTTTATCCAGGGGGCGCTACAATGAGCAGTTCTTC.

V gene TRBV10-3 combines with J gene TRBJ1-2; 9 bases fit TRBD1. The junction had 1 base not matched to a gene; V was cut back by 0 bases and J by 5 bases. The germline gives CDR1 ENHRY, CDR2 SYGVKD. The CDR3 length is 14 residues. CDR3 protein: CAISESGTGYGYTF. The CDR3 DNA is TGTGCCATCAGTGAGTCCGGGACAGGGTATGGCTACACCTTC.

Here the CDR3 DNA reads TGTGCCAGCAGAGGTGGACAGGGTTACTATGGCTACACCTTC. Its protein is CASRGGQGYYGYTF. V is TRBV2 and J is TRBJ1-2, with 8 bases identical to TRBD1. V shed 6 bases, J shed 3 bases, and the junction held 6 bases outside the gene matches. Germline values: CDR1 SNHLY, CDR2 FYNNEI. The CDR3 spans 14 residues.

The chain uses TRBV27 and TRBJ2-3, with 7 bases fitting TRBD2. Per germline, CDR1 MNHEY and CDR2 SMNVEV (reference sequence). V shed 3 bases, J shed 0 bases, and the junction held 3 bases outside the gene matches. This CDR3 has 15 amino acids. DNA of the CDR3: TGTGCCAGCAGTTTTCTAGCGGCAAGCACAGATACGCAGTATTTT. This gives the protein CASSFLAASTDTQYF.

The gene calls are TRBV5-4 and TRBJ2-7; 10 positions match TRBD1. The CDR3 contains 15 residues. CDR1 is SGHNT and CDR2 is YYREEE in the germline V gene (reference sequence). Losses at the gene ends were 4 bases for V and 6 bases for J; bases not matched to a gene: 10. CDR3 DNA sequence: TGTGCCAGCAGCCGTCTCCAGAGACAGGGGGCCGAGCAGTACTTC. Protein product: CASSRLQRQGAEQYF.

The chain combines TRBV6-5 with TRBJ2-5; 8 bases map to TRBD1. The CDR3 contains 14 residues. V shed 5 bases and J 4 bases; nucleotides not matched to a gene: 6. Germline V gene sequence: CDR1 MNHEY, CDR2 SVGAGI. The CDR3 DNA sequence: TGTGCCAGCAGTATGATCAGGGGGCTAGAGACCCAGTACTTC. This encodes CASSMIRGLETQYF.

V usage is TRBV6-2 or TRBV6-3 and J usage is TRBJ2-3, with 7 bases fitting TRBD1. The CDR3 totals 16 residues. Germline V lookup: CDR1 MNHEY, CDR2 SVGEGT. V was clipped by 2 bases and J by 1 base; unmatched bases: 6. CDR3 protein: CASSYPRTGRTDTQYF. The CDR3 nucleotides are TGTGCCAGCAGTTACCCTCGGACAGGTCGCACAGATACGCAGTATTTT.